This passage covers 30 T cell receptor beta chains from one sample sequenced in a study of shared clonotypes between healthy human individuals. Produced via immunoSEQ multiplex PCR; TCRdb's table is partial and in-frame only. The sample yields 450,000 to 600,000 clones, 79% seen once. Sequencing was carried out using PBMCs. The receptors here all came from a woman aged 40 to 50 in good health. Some clones in this sample may be carry-over from other donors' samples.

J is TRBJ2-1 and V is TRBV9, with TRBD2 matching 11 bases. CDR3 length: 16 amino acids. Germline CDR1 SGDLS, CDR2 YYNGEE. Germline trimming cut 0 bases from V and 4 bases from J; bases unmatched to any gene: 3. CDR3 bases: TGTGCCAGCAGCGTAGGGGCTAGCGGGGGGTACAATGAGCAGTTCTTC. This translates into CASSVGASGGYNEQFF.

The J gene is TRBJ1-1, the V gene TRBV6-6, with D possibly matching TRBD1 (5 bases). The germline V gene has CDR1 MNHNY and CDR2 SVGAGI (reference sequence). CDR3 length: 15 residues. V was cut by 0 bases and J by 6 bases, with 14 bases left in between. The CDR3 spells CASSYSRGPAAEAFF. The CDR3 DNA is TGTGCCAGCAGTTACTCGAGGGGCCCCGCGGCTGAAGCTTTCTTT.

A few counts support this clone. The chain couples TRBV6-5 to TRBJ2-3, with 10 bases matching TRBD1. V lost 2 bases to trimming and J lost 6 bases; unmatched junction nucleotides: 8. Germline V lookup: CDR1 MNHEY, CDR2 SVGAGI. The CDR3 is 16 residues long. For the CDR3, the DNA is TGTGCCAGCAGTTACGGCCCAGGACAGGGGGAGGATACGCAGTATTTT. It is translated as CASSYGPGQGEDTQYF.

V gene TRBV9 combines with J gene TRBJ1-2; 7 bases match TRBD1. The CDR3 runs 14 residues. With V trimmed by 3 bases and J by 4 bases, 6 bases remained unmatched. Looked up from germline, CDR1 is SGDLS and CDR2 is YYNGEE. This chain's CDR3 is CASSEPTGSYGYTF. CDR3 in DNA: TGTGCCAGCAGCGAGCCGACAGGGTCCTATGGCTACACCTTC.

This clone was seen more than once but under ten times. The chain recombines TRBV5-4 with TRBJ1-2; D is unresolved. Germline V CDR1 and CDR2: SGHNT, YYREEE (reference sequence). Trimming pared 1 base from V and 4 bases from J, leaving 8 bases between. This CDR3 contains 13 residues. The CDR3 sequence: CASSLISSYGYTF. CDR3 DNA sequence: TGTGCCAGCAGCTTGATCAGTAGCTATGGCTACACCTTC.

The V and J genes are TRBV6-5 and TRBJ2-3; D unresolved. The CDR3 consists of 12 residues. Germline CDR1 and CDR2: MNHEY and SVGAGI. V shed 0 bases and J shed 5 bases, with 3 bases lying between them. The CDR3 spells CASSYSRDTQYF. Here the CDR3 DNA reads TGTGCCAGCAGTTACTCGAGAGATACGCAGTATTTT.

V is TRBV11-3 and J is TRBJ2-1; the match to TRBD1 covers 8 bases. This CDR3 has 14 amino acids. J lost 2 bases, V lost 5 bases, and 2 bases had no gene match. Per the germline V gene, CDR1 is SGHNT and CDR2 is YENEEA. The CDR3 loop reads CASSGQGAYNEQFF. The CDR3 DNA reads as TGTGCCAGCAGCGGACAGGGAGCCTACAATGAGCAGTTCTTC.

V is TRBV6-5 and J is TRBJ1-3; D remains ambiguous. This CDR3 region has 14 residues. Germline V gives CDR1 MNHEY, CDR2 SVGAGI. The V end was cut by 3 bases, the J end by 0 bases, with 6 bases between. CDR3 loop: CASSYTSSGNTIYF. The CDR3 region has the DNA TGTGCCAGCAGTTATACGAGCTCTGGAAACACCATATATTTT.

The genes are TRBV28 and TRBJ1-4, with 7 nucleotides matching TRBD1. CDR1 and CDR2 (germline): MDHEN, SYDVKM. This CDR3 region has 13 residues. The J segment lost 8 bases and the V segment lost 2 bases, leaving 2 bases of the junction unmatched. Here the CDR3 DNA reads TGTGCCAGCAGTTTACAGGGGGGGGAAAAACTGTTTTTT. Protein product: CASSLQGGEKLFF. Full variable domain (outside the CDR3, taken from reference TRBV28 and TRBJ1-4): DVKVTQSSRYLVKRTGEKVFLECVQDMDHENMFWYRQDPGLGLRLIYFSYDVKMKEKGDIPEGYSVSREKKERFSLILESASTNQTSMYLCASSLQGGEKLFFGSGTQLSVL.

The chain has TRBV7-8 and TRBJ1-5, with D hard to call. Germline values: CDR1 SGHVS, CDR2 FQNEAQ. The V gene lost 2 bases and the J gene lost 7 bases, with 12 bases spanning the gap. The CDR3 length is 14 residues. CDR3 nucleotide sequence: TGTGCCAGCAGCTTACTCTCGGAGTTCCAGCCCCAGCATTTT. Protein: CASSLLSEFQPQHF.

V is TRBV5-1 and J is TRBJ1-2; D ambiguous. V lost 0 bases to trimming and J lost 0 bases, with 9 bases between them. This CDR3 contains 15 residues. From germline, CDR1 is SGHRS and CDR2 YFSETQ. CDR3 DNA: TGCGCCAGCAGCTTGGAGCCAGGAGCTAACTATGGCTACACCTTC. It yields the protein CASSLEPGANYGYTF.

This chain links TRBV9 with TRBJ2-3; 7 bases match TRBD1. The trim removed 0 bases at V and 1 base at J, leaving 2 bases unmatched. This CDR3 comprises 15 residues. Germline V gene sequence: CDR1 SGDLS, CDR2 YYNGEE. The CDR3 loop is CASSVVGGRTDTQYF. The CDR3 nucleotides read TGTGCCAGCAGCGTAGTAGGGGGCCGCACAGATACGCAGTATTTT.

At least ten counts were recorded for this clone. The J gene is TRBJ2-1, the V gene TRBV10-1, with 9 bases lining up with TRBD2. The CDR3 length is 13 residues. V lost 6 bases and J lost 6; bases outside the gene matches: 3. Germline V lookup: CDR1 WNHNN, CDR2 SYGVQD (reference sequence). Written as DNA, the CDR3 is TGCGCCAGCAGAGCGGGAGGTGGCAATGAGCAGTTCTTC. This sequence encodes CASRAGGGNEQFF.

V is TRBV27 and J is TRBJ1-3, with a tentative D call TRBD1 (5 bases). From germline, CDR1 is MNHEY and CDR2 SMNVEV (reference sequence). V was clipped by 4 bases and J by 5 bases, with 12 bases between them. The CDR3 length is 14 residues. In DNA, the CDR3 is TGTGCCAGCAGTTGGGACCCTACCCGAAACACCATATATTTT. Translation: CASSWDPTRNTIYF.

This rearrangement joins TRBV10-3 to TRBJ2-7; D might be TRBD1 or TRBD2, each matching 5 bases. The V gene lost 6 bases and the J gene lost 2 bases, with 14 bases spanning the gap. Per germline, CDR1 ENHRY and CDR2 SYGVKD. The CDR3 length is 14 residues. The CDR3 sequence is CAISAREGTYEQYF. The CDR3 DNA reads TGTGCCATCAGCGCTCGAGAGGGGACCTACGAGCAGTACTTC.

The chain joins TRBV7-9 to TRBJ2-2; D is unresolved. V dropped 5 bases and J dropped 5 bases, with 9 bases sitting between them. The CDR3 has 13 amino acids. The germline gives CDR1 SEHNR, CDR2 FQNEAQ (reference sequence). DNA of the CDR3: TGTGCCAGCAGCACCAGCAATACCGGGGAGCTGTTTTTT. Translation gives CASSTSNTGELFF.

Turning to this clone: This sample also contains other DNA sequences that code for the same CDR3. The V and J genes are TRBV18 and TRBJ2-5, with 7 bases aligning to TRBD2. V dropped 3 bases and J dropped 2; count of bases not matched to a gene: 0. The CDR3 runs to 13 residues. The germline gives CDR1 KGHSH, CDR2 LQKENI. CDR3 nucleotide sequence: TGTGCCAGCTCACCGGGACTACAAGAGACCCAGTACTTC. It yields the protein CASSPGLQETQYF.

The chain uses TRBV18 and TRBJ1-5; D possibly corresponds to TRBD1 (5 bases). The CDR3 has 16 amino acids. Trimming removed 2 bases from V and 2 bases from J, with 13 bases in between. CDR1 is KGHSH, CDR2 LQKENI, per germline. CDR3 nucleotide sequence: TGTGCCAGCTCACCAGGTGGTAGGGACGGCAATCAGCCCCAGCATTTT. Translation: CASSPGGRDGNQPQHF.

V gene TRBV28 combines with J gene TRBJ2-5; D is possibly TRBD2 (6 bases). The J call is doubtful: the DNA matches TRBJ2-7 better. From germline, CDR1 is MDHEN and CDR2 SYDVKM. The CDR3 is made up of 14 amino acids. This CDR3 is CASSFSGVSYEQYF. CDR3 DNA: TGTGCCAGCAGTTTTTCGGGGGTCTCCTACGAGCAGTACTTC.

Here the CDR3 reads CASSLSGTAYNEQFF. Written as DNA, the CDR3 is TGTGCCAGCAGTTTATCCGGGACTGCCTACAATGAGCAGTTCTTC. This chain connects TRBV6-5 to TRBJ2-1, with D maybe TRBD2 (6 bases). The CDR3 has 15 amino acids. CDR1 and CDR2 from the germline V gene are MNHEY and SVGAGI. V shed 4 bases and J shed 2 bases, with 12 bases lying between them.

The gene calls are TRBV11-2 and TRBJ2-5, with 11 bases aligning to TRBD1. Per the germline V gene, CDR1 is SGHAT and CDR2 is FQNNGV. CDR3 size: 17 residues. V shed 5 bases and J 1 base; nucleotides not matched to a gene: 9. The CDR3 sequence: CASSLTAGTGGQETQYF. DNA of the CDR3: TGTGCCAGCAGCCTAACCGCCGGGACAGGGGGCCAAGAGACCCAGTACTTC.

The chain combines TRBV5-1 with TRBJ1-2; weak D call: TRBD1 (5 bases). The CDR3 extends over 13 amino acids. Germline CDR1 and CDR2: SGHRS and YFSETQ. V was cut by 1 base and J by 5 bases, with 9 bases left in between. The CDR3 region is CASSLQGSYGYTF. The CDR3 bases are TGCGCCAGCAGCTTGCAGGGTTCTTATGGCTACACCTTC.

The V and J genes are TRBV30 and TRBJ1-6; maybe TRBD1 (6 bases). Trimming stripped 0 bases from V and 9 bases from J, with 12 bases between. Germline V gives CDR1 GTSNPN, CDR2 SVGIG (reference sequence). The CDR3 extends over 14 amino acids. The CDR3 bases are TGTGCCTGGAGTGTCTCTGGGGGGCTTTCACCCCTCCACTTT. Protein sequence: CAWSVSGGLSPLHF.

CDR3 bases: TGTGCCAGCAGCCCCCCCGAGGTAGCGGGGTACAATGAGCAGTTCTTC. Translating it yields CASSPPEVAGYNEQFF. This chain links TRBV4-2 with TRBJ2-1, with 8 bases identical to TRBD2. The CDR3 has 16 residues. Germline CDR1 LGHNA, CDR2 YNFKEQ. With V trimmed by 4 bases and J by 4 bases, 9 bases remained unmatched.

In this sample, this clone turned up a few times. The V call is TRBV11-3, the J call TRBJ2-1; TRBD1 is a possible D gene (5 bases). V gave up 5 bases and J gave up 4 bases, with 9 bases separating them. Looked up from germline, CDR1 is SGHNT and CDR2 is YENEEA. The CDR3 is 13 residues long. For the CDR3, the DNA is TGTGCCAGCAGCCAACGACAGTACAATGAGCAGTTCTTC. It specifies CASSQRQYNEQFF.

This rearrangement joins TRBV7-3 to TRBJ2-2, with 8 positions matching TRBD2. Germline V gene sequence: CDR1 SGHTA, CDR2 FQGTGA. The length of the CDR3 is 15 residues. The junction had 6 bases not matched to a gene; V was cut back by 5 bases and J by 4 bases. The CDR3 DNA reads TGTGCCAGCAGCCCATCGGGAGGGGGCACCGGGGAGCTGTTTTTT. Protein product: CASSPSGGGTGELFF. The full variable domain, its missing parts supplied by reference TRBV7-3 and TRBJ2-2, is GAGVSQTPSNKVTEKGKYVELRCDPISGHTALYWYRQSLGQGPEFLIYFQGTGAADDSGLPNDRFFAVRPEGSVSTLKIQRTERGDSAVYLCASSPSGGGTGELFFGEGSRLTVL.

The chain links TRBV27 to TRBJ1-3; D gene ambiguous. Germline assignment: CDR1 MNHEY and CDR2 SMNVEV (reference sequence). The CDR3 consists of 14 residues. Trimming removed 6 bases from V and 4 bases from J, with 13 bases in between. The CDR3 loop reads CASSQVAWGNTIYF. The CDR3 DNA sequence: TGTGCCAGCAGCCAGGTGGCCTGGGGAAACACCATATATTTT.

V usage is TRBV2 and J usage is TRBJ1-1; D is possibly TRBD1 (6 bases). This CDR3 is 15 amino acids long. Trimming pared 7 bases from V and 0 bases from J, leaving 15 bases between. Germline CDR1 SNHLY, CDR2 FYNNEI. In DNA, the CDR3 is TGTGCCAGCAACAGGGTCCAGTCGATGAACACTGAAGCTTTCTTT. This translates into CASNRVQSMNTEAFF. Using reference TRBV2 and TRBJ1-1 for the parts outside the CDR3, the full variable domain is EPEVTQTPSHQVTQMGQEVILRCVPISNHLYFYWYRQILGQKVEFLVSFYNNEISEKSEIFDDQFSVERPDGSNFTLKIRSTKLEDSAMYFCASNRVQSMNTEAFFGQGTRLTVV.

With regard to this clone: Just one base apart from a much larger clone, this may be a read error. The genes are TRBV5-5 and TRBJ2-5, with 12 bases matching TRBD2. Germline V lookup: CDR1 SGHKS, CDR2 YYEKEE (reference sequence). The CDR3 has 15 residues. J lost 0 bases, V lost 4 bases, and 1 base had no gene match. The CDR3 sequence is CASSRLAGDQETQYF. CDR3 nucleotide sequence: TGTGCCAGCAGCCGACTAGCGGGAGACCAAGAGACCCAGTACTTC.

This clone was found once. This rearrangement joins TRBV27 to TRBJ2-5, with TRBD2 as a possible D gene (5 bases). Trimming stripped 2 bases from V and 8 bases from J, with 12 bases between. Germline CDR1 reads MNHEY; CDR2 reads SMNVEV (reference sequence). There are 13 residues in the CDR3. The CDR3 here is CASSLKSGLTQYF. The CDR3 DNA follows: TGTGCCAGCAGTTTAAAAAGCGGTCTAACCCAGTACTTC.